Listed below are T cell receptor beta chains from one sample, sequenced in a study of blood T cell repertoires in COVID-19. Using immunoSEQ multiplex PCR, the repertoire was profiled, and TCRdb retains in-frame clones only, with some absent. The sample holds about 190,000 clones, 70% to 85% seen once. The sample was peripheral blood. These receptors came from a man in his fifties or sixties who had recovered from COVID-19. Each CDR3 is given with its conserved first and last residue. A D gene is named only where the DNA matches it firmly. Size values are once, few and many counts, or a class for expanded clones, and some rows have none.

few	TRBJ2-1	TRBV11-1	-	CASSLAGPNEQFF	TGTGCCAGCAGCTTAGCGGGGCCGAATGAGCAGTTCTTC
-	TRBJ1-2	TRBV5-6	-	CASSFGNYGYTF	TGTGCCAGCAGCTTCGGGAACTATGGCTACACCTTC
-	TRBJ2-1	TRBV7-2	TRBD2	CASSPGLAANNEQFF	TGTGCCAGCAGCCCCGGACTAGCTGCGAACAATGAGCAGTTCTTC
-	TRBJ1-1	TRBV5-1	-	CASSLEVGQGTLFF	-
-	TRBJ1-4	TRBV27	TRBD1	CASSMMGGQGTNEKLFF	TGTGCCAGCAGTATGATGGGGGGACAGGGTACTAATGAAAAACTGTTTTTT
once	TRBJ2-1	TRBV7-2	TRBD2	CASSLTSGRGEQFF	TGTGCCAGCAGTCTTACTAGCGGGAGGGGTGAGCAGTTCTTC
-	TRBJ1-2	TRBV5-4	-	CANSRYGQGLNYGYTF	TGTGCCAACTCACGATACGGGCAGGGGCTTAACTATGGCTACACCTTC
-	TRBJ2-1	TRBV7-9	-	CASSHWRGGNHNEQFF	TGTGCCAGCAGCCATTGGCGGGGTGGTAATCACAATGAGCAGTTCTTC
-	TRBJ2-4	TRBV28	TRBD1	CASSFYRAGGGKNIQYF	TGTGCCAGCAGTTTTTATAGGGCAGGGGGCGGGAAAAACATTCAGTACTTC
-	TRBJ2-1	TRBV19	-	CASSIGGRLYNEQFF	TGTGCCAGTAGTATAGGGGGCAGATTATACAATGAGCAGTTCTTC
few	TRBJ2-7	TRBV9	-	CASSIGRRDDEQYF	TGTGCCAGCAGCATCGGACGGAGGGATGACGAGCAGTACTTC
-	TRBJ2-7	TRBV4-3	-	CASSQVWSAVYEQYF	TGCGCCAGCAGCCAAGTGTGGAGTGCGGTCTACGAGCAGTACTTC
-	TRBJ2-7	TRBV29-1	TRBD2	CSVLGVLAGAPHEQYF	TGCAGCGTCCTTGGGGTACTAGCGGGAGCCCCCCACGAGCAGTACTTC
-	TRBJ2-1	TRBV14	TRBD2	CASSHPTGTSGYNEQFF	TGTGCCAGCAGCCATCCGACCGGGACTAGCGGCTACAATGAGCAGTTCTTC
few	TRBJ1-2	TRBV7-7	TRBD1	CASSSLGTGDETNYGYTF	TGTGCCAGCAGCTCTCTAGGGACAGGGGATGAGACTAACTATGGCTACACCTTC
-	TRBJ1-4	TRBV6-5	TRBD1	CASTPGGENEKLFF	TGTGCCAGCACCCCAGGGGGCGAAAATGAAAAACTGTTTTTT
-	TRBJ2-1	TRBV27	TRBD1	CASSTRQGDSEFF	TGTGCCAGCAGTACACGACAGGGGGATTCGGAGTTCTTC
-	TRBJ2-7	TRBV6-5	TRBD2	CASRKGTSGSYEQYF	TGTGCCAGCAGGAAGGGGACTAGCGGGAGCTACGAGCAGTACTTC
-	TRBJ2-3	TRBV2	TRBD1	CASSGTGGVGDTQYF	TGTGCCAGCAGTGGGACAGGGGGTGTTGGAGATACGCAGTATTTT
-	TRBJ1-1	TRBV5-5	-	CASSLLFAVNTEAFF	TGTGCCAGCAGCTTATTGTTCGCAGTGAACACTGAAGCTTTCTTT
-	TRBJ1-4	TRBV29-1	-	CSVARATNEKLFF	TGCAGCGTTGCTCGTGCAACTAATGAAAAACTGTTTTTT
-	TRBJ2-1	TRBV24-1	TRBD1	CATSGGPGQGYNEQFF	TGTGCCACCAGTGGCGGACCGGGACAGGGCTACAATGAGCAGTTCTTC
-	TRBJ2-3	TRBV30	-	CAWSYRGGRKDTQYF	TGTGCCTGGAGTTATCGGGGTGGGAGGAAAGATACGCAGTATTTT
-	TRBJ2-5	TRBV29-1	TRBD2	CSAPTQAGVGSETQYF	TGCAGCGCCCCAACCCAGGCGGGAGTGGGATCAGAGACCCAGTACTTC
-	TRBJ2-2	TRBV10-1	TRBD2	CASSERGRSTGELFF	TGCGCCAGCAGTGAACGCGGGAGGAGCACCGGGGAGCTGTTTTTT
-	TRBJ2-3	TRBV7-6	-	CASSAQGLDTDTQYF	TGTGCCAGCAGCGCCCAGGGATTAGACACAGATACGCAGTATTTT
-	TRBJ2-4	TRBV11-2	-	CASTSGADIQYF	TGTGCCAGCACCTCAGGGGCGGACATTCAGTACTTC
once	TRBJ1-2	TRBV15	-	CATSRDLTGLYGYTF	TGTGCCACCAGCAGAGATCTAACAGGGCTCTATGGCTACACCTTC
once	TRBJ2-1	TRBV7-3	-	CASSLGPGSVNEQFF	TGTGCCAGCAGCTTAGGTCCCGGGAGCGTCAATGAGCAGTTCTTC
once	TRBJ1-6	TRBV2	-	CASSQEAGLNSPLHF	TGTGCCAGCAGTCAAGAGGCAGGGTTAAATTCACCCCTCCACTTT
-	TRBJ1-6	TRBV27	-	CASSGEGVSSYNSPLHF	TGTGCCAGCAGTGGTGAGGGCGTAAGCTCCTATAATTCACCCCTCCACTTT
-	TRBJ1-4	TRBV19	-	CASSIAGTWDEKLFF	TGTGCCAGTAGTATAGCCGGGACATGGGATGAAAAACTGTTTTTT
-	TRBJ2-7	TRBV28	TRBD1	CASSPGTGLEQYF	TGTGCCAGCAGTCCCGGGACAGGGCTAGAGCAGTACTTC
-	TRBJ2-3	TRBV7-2	TRBD2	CASSLVSGLAGGTDTQYF	TGTGCCAGCAGCTTAGTGTCGGGACTAGCGGGAGGCACAGATACGCAGTATTTT
-	TRBJ1-6	TRBV2	TRBD1	CARGTSRQGQGSPLHF	TGTGCCAGGGGGACTTCCCGACAGGGGCAGGGATCACCCCTCCACTTT
many	TRBJ2-5	TRBV6-4	-	CASSVNSKETQYF	TGTGCCAGCAGTGTTAATAGCAAAGAGACCCAGTACTTC
-	TRBJ1-1	TRBV7-2	-	CASSFRQSTEAFF	TGTGCCAGCAGCTTTAGACAGTCCACTGAAGCTTTCTTT
-	TRBJ2-3	TRBV3-1/TRBV3-2	TRBD2	CASSQDPLAGRTDTQYF	TGTGCCAGCAGCCAAGATCCCCTAGCGGGGCGCACAGATACGCAGTATTTT
-	TRBJ1-5	TRBV19	TRBD1	CASSGRTGGGNQPQHF	TGTGCCAGTAGTGGACGGACAGGGGGCGGCAATCAGCCCCAGCATTTT
-	TRBJ2-5	TRBV7-7	-	CASSQVGRGTPQETQYF	TGTGCCAGCAGCCAGGTCGGCCGAGGGACACCCCAAGAGACCCAGTACTTC
-	TRBJ2-3	TRBV20-1	TRBD1	CSASGMGRDRGSTDTQYF	TGCAGTGCTAGTGGCATGGGCCGGGACAGGGGTTCCACAGATACGCAGTATTTT
-	TRBJ2-6	TRBV6-5	-	CAIARGRSGANVLTF	TGTGCCATCGCTAGGGGTAGGTCTGGGGCCAACGTCCTGACTTTC
few	TRBJ1-3	TRBV29-1	-	CSVKDGDSGNTIYF	TGCAGCGTTAAAGACGGGGACTCTGGAAACACCATATATTTT